This T cell receptor (beta chain) was recorded in a study of blood T cell repertoires in COVID-19. Study at large: There were acute and convalescent COVID-19 samples, and they came from the United States, Italy and Spain. Nucleic acid was either cDNA or gDNA, and it came from T cells, B-cell-depleted T cells, or PBMCs.

Germline loops: CDR1 LGHNA, CDR2 YNFKEQ. This CDR3 contains 13 residues. Trimming pared 1 base from V and 8 bases from J, leaving 9 bases between. Study processing details: By means of reference gene primer amplification, nucleated cell counts were estimated. Profiled with immunoSEQ multiplex PCR; TCRdb holds only in-frame clones, not every one. The V and J calls and clone size come from that table; D and trimming were worked out from the DNA. Found here are about 220,000 clones, about 85% of them singletons; the top ten hold 2.9%. The chain employs TRBV4-2 and TRBJ2-1; D is uncertain. Sequenced input: peripheral blood. The receptor comes from a man aged 50 or older who had recovered from COVID-19. The DNA for the CDR3 is TGTGCCAGCAGCCAAGCCATCCGCGATGAGCAGTTCTTC. Translating gives CASSQAIRDEQFF.